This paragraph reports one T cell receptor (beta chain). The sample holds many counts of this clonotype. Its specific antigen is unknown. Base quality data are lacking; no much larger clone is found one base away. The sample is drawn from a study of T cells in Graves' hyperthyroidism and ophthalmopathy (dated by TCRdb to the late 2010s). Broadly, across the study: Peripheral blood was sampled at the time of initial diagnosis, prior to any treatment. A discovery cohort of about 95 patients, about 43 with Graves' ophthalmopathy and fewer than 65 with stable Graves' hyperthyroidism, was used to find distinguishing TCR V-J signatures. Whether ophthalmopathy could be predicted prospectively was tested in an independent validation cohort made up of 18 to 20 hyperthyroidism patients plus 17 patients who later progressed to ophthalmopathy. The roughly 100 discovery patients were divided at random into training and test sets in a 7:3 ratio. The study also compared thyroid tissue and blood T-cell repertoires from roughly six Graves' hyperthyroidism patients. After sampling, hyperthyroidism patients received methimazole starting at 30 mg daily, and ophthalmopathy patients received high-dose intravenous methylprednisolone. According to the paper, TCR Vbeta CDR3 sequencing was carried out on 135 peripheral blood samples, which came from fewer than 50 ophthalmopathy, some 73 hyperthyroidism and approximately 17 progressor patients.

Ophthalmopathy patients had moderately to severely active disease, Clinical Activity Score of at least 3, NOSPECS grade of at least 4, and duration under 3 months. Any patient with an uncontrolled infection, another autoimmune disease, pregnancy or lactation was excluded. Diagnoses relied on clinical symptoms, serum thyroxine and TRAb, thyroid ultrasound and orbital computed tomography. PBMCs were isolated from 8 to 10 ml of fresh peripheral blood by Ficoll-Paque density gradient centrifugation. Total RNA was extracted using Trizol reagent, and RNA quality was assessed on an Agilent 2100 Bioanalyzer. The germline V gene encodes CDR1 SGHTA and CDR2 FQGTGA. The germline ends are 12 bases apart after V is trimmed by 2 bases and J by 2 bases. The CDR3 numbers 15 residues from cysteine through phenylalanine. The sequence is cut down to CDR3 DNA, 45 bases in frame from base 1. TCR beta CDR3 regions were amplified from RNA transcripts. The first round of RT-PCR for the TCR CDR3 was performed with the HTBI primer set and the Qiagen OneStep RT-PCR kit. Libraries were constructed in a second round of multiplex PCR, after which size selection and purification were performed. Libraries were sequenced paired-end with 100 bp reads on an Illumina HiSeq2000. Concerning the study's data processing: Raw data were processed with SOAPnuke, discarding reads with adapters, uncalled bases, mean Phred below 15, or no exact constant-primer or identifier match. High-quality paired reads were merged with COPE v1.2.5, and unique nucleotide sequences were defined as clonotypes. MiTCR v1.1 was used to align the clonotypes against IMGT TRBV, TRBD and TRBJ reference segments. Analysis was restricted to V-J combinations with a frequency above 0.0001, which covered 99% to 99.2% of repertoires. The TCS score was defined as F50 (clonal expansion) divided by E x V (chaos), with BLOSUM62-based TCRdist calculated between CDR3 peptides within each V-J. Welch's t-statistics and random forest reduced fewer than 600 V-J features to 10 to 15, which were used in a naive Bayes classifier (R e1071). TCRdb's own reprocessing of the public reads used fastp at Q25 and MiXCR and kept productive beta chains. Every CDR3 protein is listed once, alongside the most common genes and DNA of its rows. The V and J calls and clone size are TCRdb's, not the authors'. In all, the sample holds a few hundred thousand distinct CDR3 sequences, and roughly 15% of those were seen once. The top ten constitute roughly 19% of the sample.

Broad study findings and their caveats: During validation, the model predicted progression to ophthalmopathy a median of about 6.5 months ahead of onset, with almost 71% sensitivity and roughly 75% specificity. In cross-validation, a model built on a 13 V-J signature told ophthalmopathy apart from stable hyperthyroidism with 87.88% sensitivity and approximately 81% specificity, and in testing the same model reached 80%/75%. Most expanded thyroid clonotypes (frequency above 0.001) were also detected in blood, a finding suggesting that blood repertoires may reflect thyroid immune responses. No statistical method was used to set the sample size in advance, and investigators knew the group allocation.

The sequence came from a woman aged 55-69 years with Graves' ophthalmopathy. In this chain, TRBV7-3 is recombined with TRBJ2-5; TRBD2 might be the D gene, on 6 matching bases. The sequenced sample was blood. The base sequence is TGTGCCAGCAGCTTAGCCGGGAGCCCTCAAGAGACCCAGTACTTC. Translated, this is CASSLAGSPQETQYF.